This passage covers 7 T cell receptor beta chains from one sample sequenced in a study of T cell responses to AZD1222 COVID-19 vaccine. TCRdb's table, derived via immunoSEQ multiplex PCR, lists solely in-frame clones and lacks some. Here the sample spans roughly 130,000 clones, about nine tenths being singletons. Source: peripheral blood, taken on day 0 of AZD1222 vaccination. The origin of the receptors is an adult in good health.

This chain connects TRBV10-3 to TRBJ1-3; D is uncertain. In germline, CDR1 is ENHRY, CDR2 SYGVKD. V lost 2 bases and J 4 bases, leaving 18 bases between the germline ends. The CDR3 length is 17 residues. This CDR3 is CAISEPTSHKTGNTIYF. CDR3 sequence (DNA): TGTGCCATCAGTGAGCCCACCTCGCATAAGACAGGAAACACCATATATTTT.

This chain uses TRBV10-1 with TRBJ2-1; D not resolved. V was clipped by 2 bases and J by 6 bases, with 5 bases between them. The germline CDR1 and CDR2 sequences are WNHNN and SYGVQD (reference sequence). The CDR3 has 12 amino acids. This chain's CDR3 is CASSEQANEQFF. CDR3 DNA: TGCGCCAGCAGTGAGCAAGCCAATGAGCAGTTCTTC.

The chain employs TRBV18 and TRBJ2-2; 7 nucleotides align to TRBD1. The CDR3 spans 16 residues. Germline values: CDR1 KGHSH, CDR2 LQKENI. Trimming cost V 1 base and J 1 base; bases outside gene matches: 3. The DNA of the CDR3 is TGTGCCAGCTCACCACGACAGGGTCTGAACACCGGGGAGCTGTTTTTT. Amino acid sequence: CASSPRQGLNTGELFF.

This clone was observed once. This chain connects TRBV7-9 to TRBJ2-1; 9 bases are a match to TRBD2. Germline V gives CDR1 SEHNR, CDR2 FQNEAQ (reference sequence). This CDR3 comprises 16 residues. Trimming at V came to 1 base and at J to 8 bases, leaving 9 bases not matched to a gene. The CDR3 DNA reads as TGTGCCAGCAGCTTAGGGGCGCGGGGGGGCCAAGATGAGCAGTTCTTC. Its protein is CASSLGARGGQDEQFF.

The CDR3 DNA sequence: TGCGCCAGCAGTGAGGGAAACACCATATATTTT. The encoded protein is CASSEGNTIYF. This sequence joins TRBV10-2 and TRBJ1-3, with D unclear. The CDR3 covers 11 residues. CDR1 and CDR2 from the germline V gene are WSHSY and SAAADI. With 2 bases removed from V and 4 bases from J, the gap between germline ends came to 0 bases.

V usage is TRBV15 and J usage is TRBJ1-4; D uncertain. Germline V gives CDR1 LNHNV, CDR2 YYDKDF (reference sequence). The ends were cut back, 1 base at V and 10 bases at J, with 7 bases in the middle. The CDR3 has 12 amino acids. The CDR3 loop reads CATSRAEGKLFF. The CDR3 coding sequence is TGTGCCACCAGCAGAGCTGAGGGAAAACTGTTTTTT.

The chain links TRBV28 to TRBJ1-5; the match to TRBD1 covers 8 bases. The V and J ends lost 1 base and 0 bases, in that order; junction bases with no gene match: 2. Germline CDR1 is MDHEN and CDR2 is SYDVKM. The CDR3 runs 16 residues. DNA of the CDR3: TGTGCCAGCAGTTTATCTGGACAGGGTAGCAATCAGCCCCAGCATTTT. Amino acid sequence: CASSLSGQGSNQPQHF.